These T cell receptor beta chains were read from a single sample in a study of PD-L1 blockade in urothelial cancer. Here immunoSEQ multiplex PCR was the method, and the copy in TCRdb shows in-frame clones only, minus some. The table lists roughly 45,000 clones, approximately 82% of them singletons. The sequenced sample was PBMCs, obtained around atezolizumab (anti-PD-L1) treatment. These receptor sequences come from a man aged 55 to 69 with urothelial cancer. Each CDR3 is given with its conserved first and last residue. The order of the fields is CDR3 protein, CDR3 DNA, V gene, J gene, D gene, clone size. A D gene is named only where the DNA matches it firmly. Size values are once, few and many counts, or a class for expanded clones, and some rows have none.

CASSPPTGGLSPLHF	TGTGCCAGCAGTCCGCCGACAGGGGGGCTATCACCCCTCCACTTT	TRBV6-5	TRBJ1-6	TRBD1	NA
CASSLTVNYGNTIYF	TGTGCCAGCAGCTTGACAGTTAACTATGGAAACACCATATATTTT	TRBV7-2	TRBJ1-3	NA	NA
CASSIGTGYGYTF	TGTGCCAGCAGCATAGGGACAGGCTATGGCTACACCTTC	TRBV7-9	TRBJ1-2	TRBD1	NA
CASRETRYGADTQYF	TGTGCCAGCAGGGAGACTAGGTACGGGGCAGATACGCAGTATTTT	TRBV27	TRBJ2-3	NA	NA
CASSVGIGGSFPGANVLTF	TGTGCCAGCAGCGTAGGTATTGGGGGCTCCTTCCCTGGGGCCAACGTCCTGACTTTC	TRBV9	TRBJ2-6	NA	NA
CASSLGTQGSNQPQHF	TGTGCCAGCAGCTTAGGAACTCAGGGCTCAAATCAGCCCCAGCATTTT	TRBV7-2	TRBJ1-5	NA	NA
CASSPDTSGRADEQYF	TGTGCCAGCAGCCCGGATACTAGCGGGAGGGCCGACGAGCAGTACTTC	TRBV7-8	TRBJ2-7	TRBD2	NA
CSATHSYGYTF	TGCAGTGCTACCCACTCCTATGGCTACACCTTC	TRBV20-1	TRBJ1-2	NA	NA
CASSTGSDTQYF	TGTGCCAGTAGTACAGGGTCAGATACGCAGTATTTT	TRBV19	TRBJ2-3	NA	few
CASTGQSLNNSPLHF	TGTGCCAGCACGGGACAAAGTCTTAATAATTCACCCCTCCACTTT	TRBV6-1	TRBJ1-6	NA	many
CASSRGQPKTEAFF	TGTGCCAGCTCACGAGGACAGCCTAAGACTGAAGCTTTCTTT	TRBV18	TRBJ1-1	NA	few
CASRTSGAYEQYF	TGTGCCAGCAGGACTAGCGGGGCCTACGAGCAGTACTTC	TRBV14	TRBJ2-7	TRBD2	NA
CASRPLAPTGELFF	TGTGCCAGCAGACCTCTAGCGCCCACCGGGGAGCTGTTTTTT	TRBV27	TRBJ2-2	NA	NA
CASSARGVTGELFF	TGTGCCAGCAGCGCGCGGGGGGTCACCGGGGAGCTGTTTTTT	TRBV21-1	TRBJ2-2	NA	few
CASSPSGSQWSETQYF	TGTGCCAGCTCACCCTCCGGGAGTCAGTGGTCAGAGACCCAGTACTTC	TRBV18	TRBJ2-5	NA	NA
CASYPGIGTEAFF	TGTGCCTCCTATCCAGGGATAGGGACTGAAGCTTTCTTT	TRBV2	TRBJ1-1	NA	NA
CASRGRDRVNDEQFF	TGTGCCAGTAGGGGACGGGACAGGGTCAACGATGAGCAGTTCTTC	TRBV19	TRBJ2-1	TRBD1	NA
CASSEFWASPLAKNIQYF	TGTGCCAGCAGTGAATTCTGGGCCAGCCCGCTAGCCAAAAACATTCAGTACTTC	TRBV6-1	TRBJ2-4	NA	NA
CASSTDRVNSPLHF	TGTGCCAGCTCAACCGACAGGGTTAATTCACCCCTCCACTTT	TRBV18	TRBJ1-6	TRBD1	NA
CASSESIWGGIQETQYF	TGTGCCAGCAGTGAATCGATATGGGGCGGAATCCAAGAGACCCAGTACTTC	TRBV2	TRBJ2-5	NA	NA
CSVEDPAGAVNYQETQYF	TGCAGCGTTGAAGATCCGGCAGGGGCGGTGAATTACCAAGAGACCCAGTACTTC	TRBV29-1	TRBJ2-5	NA	NA
CASSFSGMGTDTQYF	TGTGCCAGCAGTTTTAGCGGGATGGGCACAGATACGCAGTATTTT	TRBV28	TRBJ2-3	TRBD2	NA
CASSLDPGASTDTQYF	TGTGCCAGCAGCTTGGACCCAGGGGCGAGCACAGATACGCAGTATTTT	TRBV7-2	TRBJ2-3	NA	NA
CASSSTSAQPQHF	TGTGCCAGCAGCTCAACGAGTGCCCAGCCCCAGCATTTT	TRBV7-2	TRBJ1-5	NA	NA
CASSPFGQSYYEQYF	TGTGCCAGCAGCCCTTTCGGACAGTCTTACTACGAGCAGTACTTC	TRBV7-9	TRBJ2-7	NA	NA
CASSPRDNYEQYF	TGTGCCAGCTCACCCCGGGACAACTACGAGCAGTACTTC	TRBV18	TRBJ2-7	NA	NA
CASSSTGTGDGYTF	TGTGCCAGCAGTTCCACCGGGACAGGGGATGGCTACACCTTC	TRBV28	TRBJ1-2	TRBD1	NA
CASSQAVNFFSGNTIYF	TGCGCCAGCAGCCAAGCGGTGAACTTCTTCTCTGGAAACACCATATATTTT	TRBV4-1	TRBJ1-3	NA	once
CASSEKQGSEKLFF	TGTGCCAGCAGTGAAAAACAGGGTAGCGAAAAACTGTTTTTT	TRBV25-1	TRBJ1-4	NA	NA
CAISLDRANTGELFF	TGTGCCATCAGTCTGGACAGGGCGAACACCGGGGAGCTGTTTTTT	TRBV10-3	TRBJ2-2	TRBD1	NA
CASSQPRPYEQYF	TGTGCCAGCAGCCAACCCAGGCCCTACGAGCAGTACTTC	TRBV4-2	TRBJ2-7	NA	NA
CASSLISQDTNYGYTF	TGTGCCAGCAGCCTAATTTCCCAGGACACAAACTATGGCTACACCTTC	TRBV7-2	TRBJ1-2	NA	NA
CASSVSGQGATGELFF	TGTGCCAGCAGCGTCTCGGGACAGGGGGCCACCGGGGAGCTGTTTTTT	TRBV9	TRBJ2-2	TRBD1	NA
CALRQSNQETQYF	TGTGCCCTCCGACAGTCCAACCAAGAGACCCAGTACTTC	TRBV5-4	TRBJ2-5	NA	NA
CASSEAEGALGYTF	TGTGCCAGCAGTGAAGCGGAGGGGGCGCTCGGCTACACCTTC	TRBV6-1	TRBJ1-2	TRBD1	NA
CASSSGSYGYTF	TGTGCCAGCAGCTCAGGGTCATATGGCTACACCTTC	TRBV5-6	TRBJ1-2	NA	NA
CASSLFGGGTDTQYF	TGTGCCAGCAGTTTATTCGGGGGAGGTACAGATACGCAGTATTTT	TRBV27	TRBJ2-3	NA	NA
CASSTRVSGVVQETQYF	TGTGCCAGCAGCACGCGTGTTTCGGGGGTAGTCCAAGAGACCCAGTACTTC	TRBV11-2	TRBJ2-5	NA	once
CASSATDSSNQPQHF	TGCGCCAGCAGCGCGACAGACAGTAGCAATCAGCCCCAGCATTTT	TRBV5-1	TRBJ1-5	NA	once
CASSAPTVGSTEAFF	TGTGCCAGCAGCGCGCCAACGGTCGGGAGCACTGAAGCTTTCTTT	TRBV5-4	TRBJ1-1	NA	NA